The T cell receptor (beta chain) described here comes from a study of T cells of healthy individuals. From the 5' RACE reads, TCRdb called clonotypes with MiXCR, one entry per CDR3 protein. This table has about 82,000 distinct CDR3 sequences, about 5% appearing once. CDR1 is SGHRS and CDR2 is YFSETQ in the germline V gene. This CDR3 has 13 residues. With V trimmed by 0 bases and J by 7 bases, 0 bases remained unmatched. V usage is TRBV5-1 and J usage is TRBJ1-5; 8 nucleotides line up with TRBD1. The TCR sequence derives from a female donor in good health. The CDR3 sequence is CASSLAGGQPQHF. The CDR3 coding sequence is TGCGCCAGCAGCTTGGCAGGGGGCCAGCCCCAGCATTTT.